These 32 T cell receptor beta chains came from one sample sequenced in a study of blood T cell repertoires in COVID-19. TCRdb's copy holds only in-frame clones and misses some; the assay was immunoSEQ multiplex PCR. The profile shows more than 75,000 clones, about 84% of them singletons. Sequencing input: peripheral blood. These receptors were collected from a woman aged 70 to 79 with acute or convalescent COVID-19.

CDR3 nucleotide sequence: TGTGCCAGCAGCCTGACGGGGTACAATGAGCAGTTCTTC. This translates into CASSLTGYNEQFF. The J gene is TRBJ2-1, the V gene TRBV11-3; maybe TRBD2 (5 bases). This CDR3 is 13 amino acids long. CDR1 is SGHNT, CDR2 YENEEA, per germline. V was trimmed by 5 bases and J by 4 bases, leaving 9 bases between them.

The rearrangement uses TRBV30 and TRBJ1-2, with a tentative D call TRBD1 (5 bases). Trimming cost V 4 bases and J 1 base, with 13 bases left between them. This CDR3 is built from 14 residues. The germline gives CDR1 GTSNPN, CDR2 SVGIG (reference sequence). CDR3 coding DNA: TGTGCCTGGATGACCCTGGGGGGTAACTATGGCTACACCTTC. It encodes CAWMTLGGNYGYTF.

The chain combines TRBV7-8 with TRBJ2-1; TRBD2 matches at 9 bases. CDR1 SGHVS and CDR2 FQNEAQ come from the germline V gene. With 6 bases clipped from V and 2 bases from J, the junction kept 5 bases outside the gene matches. This CDR3 is built from 15 residues. CDR3 nucleotide sequence: TGTGCCAGCAGTCGCGTAGCGGGGGCCTACAATGAGCAGTTCTTC. Translating it yields CASSRVAGAYNEQFF.

This chain links TRBV5-5 with TRBJ1-3, with D perhaps TRBD1 (6 bases). This CDR3 is built from 15 residues. V was pared by 0 bases and J by 4 bases, with 11 bases between. Germline CDR1 SGHKS, CDR2 YYEKEE (reference sequence). CDR3 sequence reads: CASSLGAGTGNTIYF. CDR3 DNA: TGTGCCAGCAGCTTGGGCGCAGGGACAGGAAACACCATATATTTT.

The chain carries TRBV4-2 and TRBJ1-4; 8 bases are a match to TRBD1. The CDR3 length is 13 residues. Germline CDR1 and CDR2: LGHNA and YNFKEQ. V lost 3 bases, J lost 7 bases, and 1 base stayed unmatched. The CDR3 DNA is TGTGCCAGCAGCCACAGGGGGCGTGAAAAACTGTTTTTT. Translated, it gives CASSHRGREKLFF.

V and J are TRBV27 and TRBJ2-1; TRBD2 aligns across 7 bases. The CDR3 length is 13 residues. The germline V gene has CDR1 MNHEY and CDR2 SMNVEV (reference sequence). Trimming removed 6 bases from V and 6 bases from J; junction bases left unmatched: 5. CDR3 sequence: CASRQWEGNEQFF. The CDR3 DNA reads TGTGCCAGCAGACAGTGGGAGGGCAATGAGCAGTTCTTC.

This clone was observed a single time. The rearrangement joins TRBV5-5 to TRBJ1-2; tentatively, D is TRBD1 (6 bases). The CDR3 runs to 13 residues. Germline values: CDR1 SGHKS, CDR2 YYEKEE (reference sequence). V lost 3 bases and J lost 7, with 13 bases in between. CDR3 amino acids: CASSSGGRGGYTF. The CDR3 DNA is TGTGCCAGCAGCTCCGGGGGGCGCGGTGGCTACACCTTC.

The genes are TRBV27 and TRBJ2-7, with TRBD2 matching 11 bases. Looked up from germline, CDR1 is MNHEY and CDR2 is SMNVEV (reference sequence). The trim removed 6 bases at V and 6 bases at J, leaving 16 bases unmatched. The CDR3 runs to 17 residues. The CDR3 nucleotides read TGTGCCAGCAGCCACACTTTAGCGGGAGGGCCAGGGACCGAGCAGTACGTC. Its translation is CASSHTLAGGPGTEQYV.

The chain has TRBV28 and TRBJ1-5, with D tentatively TRBD1 (5 bases). Deletions cut 2 bases from V and 2 bases from J, with 22 bases between. From germline, CDR1 is MDHEN and CDR2 SYDVKM. This CDR3 has 19 residues. CDR3 loop: CASSLQAGGPGGGNQPQHF. CDR3 coding DNA: TGTGCCAGCAGTTTACAGGCAGGTGGCCCGGGGGGAGGCAATCAGCCCCAGCATTTT. Full variable domain (remainder filled in from reference TRBV28 and TRBJ1-5): DVKVTQSSRYLVKRTGEKVFLECVQDMDHENMFWYRQDPGLGLRLIYFSYDVKMKEKGDIPEGYSVSREKKERFSLILESASTNQTSMYLCASSLQAGGPGGGNQPQHFGDGTRLSIL.

V gene TRBV4-3 combines with J gene TRBJ1-1; 7 nucleotides line up with TRBD1. V dropped 0 bases and J dropped 0; count of bases not matched to a gene: 4. This CDR3 contains 16 residues. Germline CDR1 reads LGHNA; CDR2 reads YSLEER. In DNA, the CDR3 is TGCGCCAGCAGCCAAGATGGCAGGGGGTTGAACACTGAAGCTTTCTTT. This encodes CASSQDGRGLNTEAFF.

The CDR3 sequence: CASSLGGRVNQPQHF. The CDR3 coding sequence is TGTGCCAGCAGTTTAGGCGGTCGGGTGAATCAGCCCCAGCATTTT. The chain is built from TRBV6-2 or TRBV6-3 and TRBJ1-5; D is ambiguous. The CDR3 is 15 amino acids. Trimming cost V 4 bases and J 4 bases, with 14 bases left between them. Germline CDR1 and CDR2: MNHEY and SVGEGT.

The rearrangement uses TRBV3-1 (or the pseudogene TRBV3-2) and TRBJ2-2; 7 bases align to TRBD1. The V gene's germline CDR1 is LGHDT and CDR2 YNNKEL (reference sequence). V lost 4 bases to trimming and J lost 4 bases; unmatched junction nucleotides: 9. The CDR3 is 16 amino acids. The CDR3: CASSPRQGAGTGELFF. DNA of the CDR3: TGTGCCAGCAGCCCTCGACAGGGCGCGGGCACCGGGGAGCTGTTTTTT.

V gene TRBV29-1 combines with J gene TRBJ1-3, with 8 bases lining up with TRBD1. The V segment lost 5 bases and the J segment 0 bases; nucleotides outside the gene matches: 3. Germline CDR1 is SQVTM and CDR2 is ANQGSEA. The CDR3 totals 14 residues. The CDR3 DNA follows: TGCAGCGTTAGAACAGGGGGCTCTGGAAACACCATATATTTT. As protein: CSVRTGGSGNTIYF. Using reference TRBV29-1 and TRBJ1-3 for the parts outside the CDR3, the full variable domain is SAVISQKPSRDICQRGTSLTIQCQVDSQVTMMFWYRQQPGQSLTLIATANQGSEATYESGFVIDKFPISRPNLTFSTLTVSNMSPEDSSIYLCSVRTGGSGNTIYFGEGSWLTVV.

The chain recombines TRBV7-9 with TRBJ1-4; 9 bases match TRBD1. The CDR3 runs to 13 residues. The J segment lost 14 bases and the V segment lost 4 bases, leaving 8 bases of the junction unmatched. The germline V gene has CDR1 SEHNR and CDR2 FQNEAQ (reference sequence). The CDR3: CASSSGQGNRLFF. The CDR3 region has the DNA TGTGCCAGCAGCTCCGGACAGGGGAATAGGCTGTTTTTT.

The chain uses TRBV4-1 and TRBJ2-5; 8 bases map to TRBD2. CDR3 length: 16 amino acids. Germline CDR1 reads MGHRA; CDR2 reads YSYEKL. The J segment lost 4 bases and the V segment lost 1 base, leaving 8 bases of the junction unmatched. CDR3 nucleotide sequence: TGCGCCAGCAGCCAAGCCTCTCGGGGGGGCTCAGAGACCCAGTACTTC. Translation: CASSQASRGGSETQYF.

The V call is TRBV7-2, the J call TRBJ1-2; tentatively, D is TRBD1 (5 bases). The CDR3 spans 15 residues. V was pared by 6 bases and J by 2 bases, with 16 bases between. From germline, CDR1 is SGHTA and CDR2 FQGNSA. CDR3 region: CASSTFIQENYGYTF. DNA for the CDR3: TGTGCCAGCAGTACTTTTATACAGGAAAACTATGGCTACACCTTC. The variable domain in full, completed from reference TRBV7-2 and TRBJ1-2, reads GAGVSQSPSNKVTEKGKDVELRCDPISGHTALYWYRQSLGQGLEFLIYFQGNSAPDKSGLPSDRFSAERTGGSVSTLTIQRTQQEDSAVYLCASSTFIQENYGYTFGSGTRLTVV.

The V and J genes are TRBV13 and TRBJ1-1, with TRBD1 identical over 9 bases. The CDR3 consists of 16 residues. V was pared by 5 bases and J by 1 base, with 8 bases of the junction left unmatched. CDR1 is PRHDT and CDR2 is FYEKMQ in the germline V gene (reference sequence). The CDR3: CASSRRTGATNTEAFF. Written as DNA, the CDR3 is TGTGCCAGCAGCCGACGGACAGGGGCCACGAACACTGAAGCTTTCTTT.

The chain uses TRBV12-3 or TRBV12-4 and TRBJ2-1; D gene unclear. The CDR3 has 11 residues. V was shortened by 3 bases and J by 6 bases, with 3 bases between the two germline ends. CDR3 protein: CASSLRNEQFF. The CDR3 DNA follows: TGTGCCAGCAGTTTGCGCAATGAGCAGTTCTTC.

The V and J genes are TRBV4-1 and TRBJ1-6, with 8 bases matching TRBD1. The CDR3 covers 16 residues. V shed 1 base and J 5 bases; nucleotides not matched to a gene: 4. The germline V gene has CDR1 MGHRA and CDR2 YSYEKL. The CDR3 bases are TGCGCCAGCAGCCAAGTCGGACAGGGTGATAATTCACCCCTCCACTTT. Amino acids: CASSQVGQGDNSPLHF.

The chain joins TRBV3-1 (or the pseudogene TRBV3-2) to TRBJ1-5, with 9 bases lining up with TRBD1. The CDR3 covers 15 residues. Germline values: CDR1 LGHDT, CDR2 YNNKEL (reference sequence). Germline trimming cut 4 bases from V and 6 bases from J; bases unmatched to any gene: 7. The CDR3 nucleotides read TGTGCCAGCAGCCCCGGGACAGGGTCTATTCAGCCCCAGCATTTT. As protein: CASSPGTGSIQPQHF.

The chain couples TRBV6-5 to TRBJ2-2; TRBD2 matches at 10 bases. The ends lost 2 bases at V and 4 bases at J; junction bases unmatched: 4. The germline V gene has CDR1 MNHEY and CDR2 SVGAGI. The CDR3 spans 16 residues. For the CDR3, the DNA is TGTGCCAGCAGTTACGGGACTAGCGTAGGCACCGGGGAGCTGTTTTTT. It encodes CASSYGTSVGTGELFF.

The rearrangement uses TRBV21-1 and TRBJ2-7; no DNA check was done on the table's D call, TRBD2. TRBV21-1 is flagged as a pseudogene. There are 14 residues in the CDR3. CDR3 nucleotide sequence: TGTGCCAGCAGCAAAGCGCAGGACTCATACGAGCAGTACGTC. Protein sequence: CASSKAQDSYEQYV.

This clone was seen just once. The same CDR3 is also encoded by other DNA sequences in this sample. The chain uses TRBV6-2 or TRBV6-3 and TRBJ2-7, with D unresolved. This CDR3 region has 13 residues. Germline CDR1 is MNHEY and CDR2 is SVGEGT. The V end was cut by 2 bases, the J end by 0 bases, with 5 bases between. The CDR3 sequence: CASSYASSYEQYV. CDR3 DNA: TGTGCCAGCAGTTACGCCAGCTCCTACGAGCAGTACGTC.

The chain uses TRBV9 and TRBJ1-5; maybe TRBD1 (5 bases). There are 16 residues in the CDR3. V lost 0 bases, J lost 3 bases, and 13 bases lay in between. Per the germline V gene, CDR1 is SGDLS and CDR2 is YYNGEE. CDR3 bases: TGTGCCAGCAGCGTAGGTGGGGGGGGGATCAATCAGCCCCAGCATTTT. It translates to CASSVGGGGINQPQHF.

CDR3 sequence: CARSRAGRGDYNEQFF. For the CDR3, the DNA is TGCGCCCGCTCGCGGGCCGGGCGGGGGGATTACAATGAGCAGTTCTTC. The J gene is TRBJ2-1, the V gene TRBV5-1, with 8 nucleotides matching TRBD2. Unmatched junction bases numbered 16, after V lost 10 bases and J lost 4 bases. This CDR3 is built from 16 residues. Germline V gene sequence: CDR1 SGHRS, CDR2 YFSETQ.

The genes are TRBV18 and TRBJ2-7; D ambiguous. The CDR3 runs to 13 residues. Trimming removed 2 bases at V and 5 bases at J, with 10 bases between. From germline, CDR1 is KGHSH and CDR2 LQKENI. The CDR3 DNA follows: TGTGCCAGCTCACCAGGCAGGCCTAACGAGCAGTACGTC. Its translation: CASSPGRPNEQYV.

The chain has TRBV19 and TRBJ1-3, with D perhaps matching TRBD1 (5 bases). CDR1 is LNHDA and CDR2 is SQIVND in the germline V gene (reference sequence). The V end lost 4 bases, the J end lost 0 bases, and 22 bases lay between the germline ends. The CDR3 length is 19 residues. The CDR3 DNA is TGTGCCAGTAGTAGTATTACGGGTCAGGGTCTCCACTCTGGAAACACCATATATTTT. Translated, it gives CASSSITGQGLHSGNTIYF.

The chain carries TRBV7-2 and TRBJ1-2, with D perhaps TRBD1 (6 bases). The CDR3 runs to 13 residues. The V gene lost 3 bases and the J gene lost 6 bases, with 11 bases spanning the gap. Germline V CDR1 and CDR2: SGHTA, FQGNSA. The DNA of the CDR3 is TGTGCCAGCAGCTTGGGACAAAGAGATGGCTACACCTTC. Translating gives CASSLGQRDGYTF.

The chain uses TRBV18 and TRBJ1-3, with TRBD1 as a possible D gene (5 bases). The CDR3 sequence is 14 residues long. Germline V gene sequence: CDR1 KGHSH, CDR2 LQKENI. V was pared by 1 base and J by 2 bases, with 6 bases between. The CDR3 region has the DNA TGTGCCAGCTCACCACAGGGGCCTGGAAACACCATATATTTT. This sequence encodes CASSPQGPGNTIYF.

V gene TRBV5-1 combines with J gene TRBJ2-5; 9 nucleotides agree with TRBD2. Trimming at V came to 2 bases and at J to 3 bases, leaving 5 bases not matched to a gene. This CDR3 spans 15 amino acids. From germline, CDR1 is SGHRS and CDR2 YFSETQ. The CDR3 loop reads CASSFVSGSEETQYF. The CDR3 DNA reads TGCGCCAGCAGCTTTGTTAGCGGGAGCGAAGAGACCCAGTACTTC.

This clone was picked up a small number of times. V usage is TRBV7-9 and J usage is TRBJ1-1; D may be TRBD1 (6 bases). Germline loops: CDR1 SEHNR, CDR2 FQNEAQ (reference sequence). The CDR3 runs 14 residues. V was trimmed by 5 bases and J by 6 bases, leaving 16 bases between them. DNA for the CDR3: TGTGCCAGCAGCCTGGGAGGGGGTGGTTCTGAAGCTTTCTTT. It is translated as CASSLGGGGSEAFF.

This sequence joins TRBV6-1 and TRBJ1-1; TRBD1 matches at 7 bases. After removal of 2 bases from V and 3 bases from J, the junction contained 9 bases not matched to a gene. The CDR3 runs 16 residues. Germline values: CDR1 MNHNS, CDR2 SASEGT. The CDR3: CASSEWGQTLYTEAFF. The CDR3 DNA is TGTGCCAGCAGTGAATGGGGACAGACATTATACACTGAAGCTTTCTTT.